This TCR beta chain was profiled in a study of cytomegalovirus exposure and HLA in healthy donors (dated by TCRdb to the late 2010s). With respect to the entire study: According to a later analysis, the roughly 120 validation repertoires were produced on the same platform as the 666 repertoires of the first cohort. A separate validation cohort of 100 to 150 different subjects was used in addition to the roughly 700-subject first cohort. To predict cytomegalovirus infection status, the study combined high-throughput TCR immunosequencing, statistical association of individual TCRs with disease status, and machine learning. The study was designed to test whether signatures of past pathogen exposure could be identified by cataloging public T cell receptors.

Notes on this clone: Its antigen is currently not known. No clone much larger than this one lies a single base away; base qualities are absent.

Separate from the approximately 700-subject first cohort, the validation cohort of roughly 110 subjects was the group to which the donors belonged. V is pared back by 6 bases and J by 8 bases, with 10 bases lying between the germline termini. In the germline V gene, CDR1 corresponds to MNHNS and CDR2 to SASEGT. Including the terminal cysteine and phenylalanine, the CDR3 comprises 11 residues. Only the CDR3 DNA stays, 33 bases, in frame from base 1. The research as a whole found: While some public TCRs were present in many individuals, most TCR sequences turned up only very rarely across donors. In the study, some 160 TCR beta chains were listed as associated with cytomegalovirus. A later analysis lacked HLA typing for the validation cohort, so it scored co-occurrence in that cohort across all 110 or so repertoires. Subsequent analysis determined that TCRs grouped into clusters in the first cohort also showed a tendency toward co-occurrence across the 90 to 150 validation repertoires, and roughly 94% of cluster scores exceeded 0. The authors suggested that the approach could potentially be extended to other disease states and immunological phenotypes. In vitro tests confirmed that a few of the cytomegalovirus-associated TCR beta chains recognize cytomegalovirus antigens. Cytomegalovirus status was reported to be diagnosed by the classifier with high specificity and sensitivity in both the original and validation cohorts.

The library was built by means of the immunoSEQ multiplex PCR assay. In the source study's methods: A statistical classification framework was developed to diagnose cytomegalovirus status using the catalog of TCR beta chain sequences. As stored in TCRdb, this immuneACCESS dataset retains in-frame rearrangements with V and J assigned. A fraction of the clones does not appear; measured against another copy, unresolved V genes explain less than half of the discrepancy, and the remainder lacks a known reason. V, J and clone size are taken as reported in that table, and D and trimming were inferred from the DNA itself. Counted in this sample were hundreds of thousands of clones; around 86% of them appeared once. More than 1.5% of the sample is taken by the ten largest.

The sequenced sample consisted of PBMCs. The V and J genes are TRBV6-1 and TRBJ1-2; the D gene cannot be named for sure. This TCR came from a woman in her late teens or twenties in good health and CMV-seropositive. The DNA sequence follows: TGTGCCAGCAGCTTGACAAGCGGCTACACCTTC. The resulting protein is CASSLTSGYTF.